These 12 T cell receptor beta chains were sequenced from one sample in a study of OX40 agonist ivuxolimab in advanced cancers. Assay used: immunoSEQ multiplex PCR; TCRdb lists only in-frame clones, some missing. The sample lists fewer than 50,000 clones; around 92% were seen once. The sequencing here drew on CD4+ or CD8+ T cells sorted from blood, taken in a trial of the OX40 agonist ivuxolimab. These receptors came from an adult with an advanced solid tumor such as melanoma, head and neck, liver or kidney cancer.

This chain joins TRBV6-5 and TRBJ1-1; TRBD1 is a possible D gene (5 bases). Looked up from germline, CDR1 is MNHEY and CDR2 is SVGAGI. Trimming cost V 11 bases and J 6 bases, with 7 bases left between them. This CDR3 has 9 residues. CDR3 loop: CAAGAEAFF. CDR3 DNA sequence: TGTGCCGCGGGGGCTGAAGCTTTCTTT.

The chain couples TRBV19 to TRBJ2-4; no definite D call. V lost 4 bases and J 2 bases, leaving 12 bases between the germline ends. This CDR3 is 15 amino acids long. Germline V gene data show CDR1 as LNHDA and CDR2 as SQIVND (reference sequence). The CDR3 reads CASSTRQVPKNIQYF. CDR3 nucleotide sequence: TGTGCCAGTAGTACGCGTCAGGTACCCAAAAACATTCAGTACTTC.

V is TRBV30 and J is TRBJ1-5; 7 positions agree with TRBD1. J lost 4 bases, V lost 6 bases, and 3 bases had no gene match. Germline CDR1 and CDR2: GTSNPN and SVGIG (reference sequence). CDR3 size: 12 residues. The CDR3 region is CACRRGNQPQHF. As DNA, the CDR3 is TGTGCCTGCCGCAGGGGGAATCAGCCCCAGCATTTT.

The V call is TRBV4-2, the J call TRBJ2-5; possible D gene TRBD1, 6 bases. V was cut by 0 bases and J by 4 bases, with 15 bases left in between. There are 16 residues in the CDR3. The germline V gene encodes CDR1 LGHNA and CDR2 YNFKEQ. The DNA for the CDR3 is TGTGCCAGCAGCCAAGATCAGGAGACAGGCACAGAGACCCAGTACTTC. Translating gives CASSQDQETGTETQYF.

The V and J genes are TRBV6-5 and TRBJ2-1, with D possibly TRBD2 on 5 matching bases. V shed 4 bases and J shed 7 bases, with 8 bases lying between them. The length of the CDR3 is 12 residues. Germline CDR1 MNHEY, CDR2 SVGAGI. For the CDR3, the DNA is TGTGCCAGCAGTTCGGGCGGGAATGAGCAGTTCTTC. Translated: CASSSGGNEQFF.

The chain employs TRBV21-1 and TRBJ1-6. TRBV21-1 is a known pseudogene. The CDR3 covers 18 residues. The CDR3 DNA follows: TGTGCCAGCAGCCTCTCACGGGGCCCGAGCTCCTATAATTCACCCCTCCACTTT. It translates to CASSLSRGPSSYNSPLHF.

The chain uses TRBV9 and TRBJ2-1, with D uncertain. The V and J ends lost 0 bases and 2 bases respectively, with 9 bases between them. CDR3 size: 15 residues. Germline V gives CDR1 SGDLS, CDR2 YYNGEE. The CDR3 DNA reads as TGTGCCAGCAGCGTAGCTAGTGCTACCTACAATGAGCAGTTCTTC. It specifies CASSVASATYNEQFF.

The chain couples TRBV28 to TRBJ2-3, with D unclear. The CDR3 totals 11 residues. Germline V gene data show CDR1 as MDHEN and CDR2 as SYDVKM. Trimming left V 6 bases short and J 3 bases short, with 4 bases between. The CDR3 bases are TGTGCCAGCAGCCCGACAGATACGCAGTATTTT. It codes for CASSPTDTQYF. The variable domain in full, completed from reference TRBV28 and TRBJ2-3, reads DVKVTQSSRYLVKRTGEKVFLECVQDMDHENMFWYRQDPGLGLRLIYFSYDVKMKEKGDIPEGYSVSREKKERFSLILESASTNQTSMYLCASSPTDTQYFGPGTRLTVL.

This chain connects TRBV9 to TRBJ2-2; no clear D gene. The CDR3 length is 15 residues. The V end was cut by 7 bases, the J end by 6 bases, with 19 bases between. The germline V gene encodes CDR1 SGDLS and CDR2 YYNGEE. Written as DNA, the CDR3 is TGTGCCAGCGGCTCGGACCCGAGGAAACCCGGGGAGCTGTTTTTT. It yields the protein CASGSDPRKPGELFF.

As regards this clone: Other DNA sequences from this sample encode an identical CDR3 as well. The chain employs TRBV7-9 and TRBJ1-1; D remains ambiguous. V lost 2 bases, J lost 1 base, and 8 bases lay in between. The CDR3 extends over 14 amino acids. Germline loops: CDR1 SEHNR, CDR2 FQNEAQ (reference sequence). For the CDR3, the DNA is TGTGCCAGCAGCTTACTGACGGAGAACACTGAAGCTTTCTTT. Encoded protein: CASSLLTENTEAFF.

V and J are TRBV5-1 and TRBJ1-1, with D hard to call. Between the trimmed V and J ends, which lost 5 bases and 1 base, there was a span of 9 bases. The CDR3 has 13 amino acids. CDR1 SGHRS and CDR2 YFSETQ come from the germline V gene. CDR3 loop: CASSYTSNTEAFF. CDR3 sequence (DNA): TGCGCCAGCAGTTACACCTCGAACACTGAAGCTTTCTTT.

Here the CDR3 reads CASSAGRTSGGNEQFF. CDR3 DNA sequence: TGTGCCAGCAGCGCAGGCCGGACTAGCGGGGGGAATGAGCAGTTCTTC. The gene calls are TRBV7-6 and TRBJ2-1; TRBD2 agrees at 14 bases. The CDR3 runs to 16 residues. Germline V gene sequence: CDR1 SGHVS, CDR2 FNYEAQ. Trimming at V came to 5 bases and at J to 7 bases, leaving 7 bases not matched to a gene.